The 25 T cell receptor beta chains below come from one sample, sequenced in a study of cytomegalovirus exposure and HLA in healthy donors. Primers included in the PCR were 60 Vbeta and 13 Jbeta primers. Here immunoSEQ multiplex PCR was the method, and the copy in TCRdb shows in-frame clones only, minus some. Of some 90,000 clones listed, under 85% are singletons. Sample: PBMCs. These receptor sequences come from a boy aged 5-17 years in good health and CMV-seronegative.

The genes are TRBV27 and TRBJ2-1; D unresolved. The germline V gene has CDR1 MNHEY and CDR2 SMNVEV (reference sequence). Trimming pared 2 bases from V and 7 bases from J, leaving 6 bases between. The CDR3 has 12 amino acids. CDR3: CASSLGGNEQFF. CDR3 nucleotides: TGTGCCAGCAGTTTAGGCGGTAATGAGCAGTTCTTC.

This chain uses TRBV7-9 with TRBJ1-2; a weak D match, TRBD1 (5 bases). Germline CDR1 SEHNR, CDR2 FQNEAQ (reference sequence). The CDR3 length is 13 residues. V lost 5 bases and J 4 bases, leaving 11 bases between the germline ends. The CDR3 protein is CASSAGTGYGYTF. DNA of the CDR3: TGTGCCAGCAGCGCCGGGACTGGCTATGGCTACACCTTC.

This clone was detected only once. The chain joins TRBV11-3 to TRBJ2-1; 15 nucleotides line up with TRBD2. Germline V CDR1 and CDR2: SGHNT, YENEEA. This CDR3 region has 16 residues. The ends lost 4 bases at V and 6 bases at J; junction bases unmatched: 4. This CDR3 is CASSWGLAGGGNEQFF. The CDR3 bases are TGTGCCAGCAGCTGGGGACTAGCGGGAGGAGGCAATGAGCAGTTCTTC.

This chain connects TRBV7-8 to TRBJ2-1; 10 bases line up with TRBD2. Germline V gene sequence: CDR1 SGHVS, CDR2 FQNEAQ. Trimming took 4 bases from V and 7 from J; bases not matched to a gene: 10. The CDR3 length is 16 residues. The DNA for the CDR3 is TGTGCCAGCAGCTACTCAGCGGGAGGGGGAAAGAATGAGCAGTTCTTC. Its translation is CASSYSAGGGKNEQFF. The variable domain in full, with the rest retrieved from reference TRBV7-8 and TRBJ2-1, is GAGVSQSPRYKVAKRGQDVALRCDPISGHVSLFWYQQALGQGPEFLTYFQNEAQLDKSGLPSDRFFAERPEGSVSTLKIQRTQQEDSAVYLCASSYSAGGGKNEQFFGPGTRLTVL.

This clone was detected only once. A junction end diverges from the germline sequence, so it may reflect a read error. V is TRBV19 and J is TRBJ2-1; D is possibly TRBD1 or TRBD2 (6 bases each). The CDR3 has 14 residues. The germline CDR1 and CDR2 sequences are LNHDA and SQIVND (reference sequence). CDR3 nucleotide sequence: TGTGCCTGTAGGGGGGCCGCGCGTTACAATGAGCAGTTCTTC. Its protein product is CACRGAARYNEQFF. Looking up the rest from reference TRBV19 and TRBJ2-1 gives the full variable domain: DGGITQSPKYLFRKEGQNVTLSCEQNLNHDAMYWYRQDPGQGLRLIYYSQIVNDFQKGDIAEGYSVSREKKESFPLTVTSAQKNPTAFYLCACRGAARYNEQFFGPGTRLTVL.

V and J are TRBV30 and TRBJ2-7; D may be TRBD1 (5 bases). CDR1 GTSNPN and CDR2 SVGIG come from the germline V gene (reference sequence). V was pared by 0 bases and J by 2 bases, with 14 bases between. CDR3 size: 15 residues. The CDR3 loop is CAWSVPRDYTYEQYF. CDR3 in DNA: TGTGCCTGGAGTGTTCCCAGGGATTATACCTACGAGCAGTACTTC. Variable domain in full (rest from reference TRBV30 and TRBJ2-7): SQTIHQWPATLVQPVGSPLSLECTVEGTSNPNLYWYRQAAGRGLQLLFYSVGIGQISSEVPQNLSASRPQDRQFILSSKKLLLSDSGFYLCAWSVPRDYTYEQYFGPGTRLTVT.

V usage is TRBV6-6 and J usage is TRBJ2-7; D uncertain. Trimming left V 5 bases short and J 3 bases short, with 11 bases between. Germline CDR1 MNHNY, CDR2 SVGAGI (reference sequence). This CDR3 contains 13 residues. The CDR3 region has the DNA TGTGCCAGCAGTACCGACTCTCGCTACGAGCAGTACTTC. Its protein is CASSTDSRYEQYF.

The V gene is TRBV2, the J gene TRBJ2-7; 7 bases fit TRBD1. From germline, CDR1 is SNHLY and CDR2 FYNNEI. With 6 bases clipped from V and 2 bases from J, the junction kept 7 bases outside the gene matches. This CDR3 has 14 residues. CDR3 DNA: TGTGCCAGCAGGGGGACAGTCGTAACCTACGAGCAGTACTTC. Its protein product is CASRGTVVTYEQYF.

Here the CDR3 reads CASSESGGNYNEQFF. The CDR3 DNA reads as TGTGCCAGCAGTGAAAGCGGCGGTAACTACAATGAGCAGTTCTTC. The J gene is TRBJ2-1, the V gene TRBV2, with D perhaps matching TRBD2 (5 bases). Trimming removed 2 bases at V and 3 bases at J, with 11 bases between. Looked up from germline, CDR1 is SNHLY and CDR2 is FYNNEI. The CDR3 length is 15 residues.

The chain employs TRBV7-2 and TRBJ1-1, with D possibly matching TRBD1 (6 bases). The CDR3 has 13 residues. With 5 bases removed from V and 1 base from J, the gap between germline ends came to 8 bases. Germline V CDR1 and CDR2: SGHTA, FQGNSA. The CDR3 DNA reads TGTGCCAGCAGCGGGGGCCAGAACACTGAAGCTTTCTTT. Protein sequence: CASSGGQNTEAFF.

V usage is TRBV7-9 and J usage is TRBJ2-5; no clear D. This CDR3 spans 14 amino acids. V dropped 2 bases and J dropped 2 bases, with 9 bases sitting between them. From germline, CDR1 is SEHNR and CDR2 FQNEAQ (reference sequence). Here the CDR3 DNA reads TGTGCCAGCAGCTTAATCAGCGCTCAAGAGACCCAGTACTTC. Protein sequence: CASSLISAQETQYF.

A few counts support this clone. This chain uses TRBV6-5 with TRBJ2-1; possibly TRBD2 for D (5 bases). Trimming removed 2 bases at V and 6 bases at J, with 14 bases between. CDR1 and CDR2 (germline): MNHEY, SVGAGI. The length of the CDR3 is 15 residues. Here the CDR3 DNA reads TGTGCCAGCAGTTACGGAGGCGGGTACGGCAATGAGCAGTTCTTC. Amino acids: CASSYGGGYGNEQFF.

The chain employs TRBV4-3 and TRBJ1-4, with a possible D match to TRBD1 (6 bases). Trimming stripped 0 bases from V and 10 bases from J, with 24 bases between. Germline assignment: CDR1 LGHNA and CDR2 YSLEER. This CDR3 region has 18 residues. CDR3 nucleotides: TGCGCCAGCAGCCAAGAAGGGTTTGCGGGGGGGCAGCTCGCAAAACTGTTTTTT. It specifies CASSQEGFAGGQLAKLFF.

The chain combines TRBV6-5 with TRBJ1-5; possibly TRBD1 for D (5 bases). The germline CDR1 and CDR2 sequences are MNHEY and SVGAGI. CDR3 length equals 14 residues. V lost 5 bases, J lost 7 bases, and 15 bases lay in between. The CDR3, as DNA: TGTGCCAGCAGTCTGGGGGGTTTCGGACAGCCCCAGCATTTT. Its translation is CASSLGGFGQPQHF.

This sequence joins TRBV18 and TRBJ2-2; tentatively, D is TRBD2 (5 bases). This CDR3 contains 16 residues. The germline V gene has CDR1 KGHSH and CDR2 LQKENI. Trimming pared 3 bases from V and 6 bases from J, leaving 17 bases between. In DNA, the CDR3 is TGTGCCAGCTCACCGGACGGGAATCTTCTTCCCGGGGAGCTGTTTTTT. Residues: CASSPDGNLLPGELFF.

The chain couples TRBV7-2 to TRBJ2-3; possibly TRBD1 for D (6 bases). Germline V lookup: CDR1 SGHTA, CDR2 FQGNSA. This CDR3 contains 13 residues. Trimming stripped 6 bases from V and 3 bases from J, with 10 bases between. CDR3 DNA sequence: TGTGCCAGCAGACAAACAGGGACAGATACGCAGTATTTT. This encodes CASRQTGTDTQYF.

The rearrangement links TRBV9 to TRBJ1-5; TRBD1 is a possible D gene (5 bases). Per the germline V gene, CDR1 is SGDLS and CDR2 is YYNGEE. This CDR3 is 15 amino acids long. V lost 0 bases and J lost 5, with 12 bases in between. CDR3 nucleotides: TGTGCCAGCAGCGTAGGGTGGGGGGTGGATCAGCCCCAGCATTTT. Its protein product is CASSVGWGVDQPQHF.

The V and J genes are TRBV14 and TRBJ2-3, with 9 bases aligning to TRBD2. Germline V CDR1 and CDR2: SGHDN, FVKESK. The CDR3 runs to 16 residues. V lost 3 bases, J lost 2 bases, and 6 bases stayed unmatched. CDR3 sequence reads: CASSHGTSSLTDTQYF. For the CDR3, the DNA is TGTGCCAGCAGCCATGGGACTAGCTCCCTCACAGATACGCAGTATTTT.

J is TRBJ1-2 and V is TRBV7-2; maybe TRBD1 (5 bases). The germline V gene encodes CDR1 SGHTA and CDR2 FQGNSA. V lost 3 bases and J 8 bases, leaving 16 bases between the germline ends. The CDR3 covers 14 residues. This CDR3 is CASSFEGDRSGYTF. CDR3 DNA sequence: TGTGCCAGCAGCTTTGAAGGAGACAGAAGCGGCTACACCTTC.

The genes are TRBV7-2 and TRBJ2-1; 7 bases align to TRBD2. After removal of 2 bases from V and 4 bases from J, the junction contained 5 bases not matched to a gene. The CDR3 length is 15 residues. Germline lookup yields CDR1 SGHTA and CDR2 FQGNSA. CDR3 in DNA: TGTGCCAGCAGCTTAATCGGGGAGGGATACAATGAGCAGTTCTTC. This encodes CASSLIGEGYNEQFF.

The rearrangement links TRBV4-3 to TRBJ2-5; possible D gene TRBD2, 5 bases. Germline V gene lookup returns CDR1 LGHNA and CDR2 YSLEER. This CDR3 has 16 amino acids. Between the trimmed V and J ends, which lost 3 bases and 2 bases, there was a span of 16 bases. CDR3 sequence reads: CASSHGPEGEQETQYF. The CDR3 DNA follows: TGCGCCAGCAGCCACGGCCCCGAGGGCGAGCAAGAGACCCAGTACTTC.

The J gene is TRBJ2-7, the V gene TRBV19, with 8 bases aligning to TRBD1. Losses at the gene ends were 6 bases for V and 6 bases for J; bases not matched to a gene: 10. The germline gives CDR1 LNHDA, CDR2 SQIVND (reference sequence). This CDR3 has 14 amino acids. CDR3 region: CASRGTGIPSEQYF. The CDR3 DNA reads as TGTGCCAGTAGGGGGACAGGCATACCCTCCGAGCAGTACTTC.

The chain links TRBV6-6 to TRBJ2-5; 7 bases agree with TRBD1. Germline V gene sequence: CDR1 MNHNY, CDR2 SVGAGI (reference sequence). CDR3 length equals 13 residues. V dropped 6 bases and J dropped 3; count of bases not matched to a gene: 4. For the CDR3, the DNA is TGTGCCAGCAGGCGACAGGGAAAAGAGACCCAGTACTTC. It specifies CASRRQGKETQYF.

The chain couples TRBV28 to TRBJ2-3; TRBD2 agrees at 7 bases. The V and J ends lost 3 bases and 6 bases, in that order; junction bases with no gene match: 9. The germline V gene has CDR1 MDHEN and CDR2 SYDVKM. The CDR3 is 15 residues long. The CDR3 region is CASSFSSSGEDTQYF. Here the CDR3 DNA reads TGTGCCAGCAGTTTTAGCTCTAGCGGTGAGGATACGCAGTATTTT.

The chain combines TRBV28 with TRBJ1-1, with D unresolved. Deletions cut 10 bases from V and 6 bases from J, with 9 bases between. Germline CDR1 MDHEN, CDR2 SYDVKM. This CDR3 has 10 amino acids. The CDR3: CATVRAEAFF. The CDR3 DNA reads TGTGCCACCGTGAGGGCTGAAGCTTTCTTT.